These T cell receptor beta chains were read from a single sample in a study of neurological immune-mediated disorders. Using its own MiXCR run on the 5' RACE reads, TCRdb lists one record per CDR3 protein. There are over 15,000 distinct CDR3 sequences in the sample; approximately 8.7% occur only once, and about 46% lies in the top ten. The sample comprised CD8+ T cells from blood. Receptor source: a man aged 50 to 60 in good health. Both conserved end residues are part of each CDR3. The order of the fields is V gene, J gene, clone size, D gene, CDR3 protein, CDR3 DNA. D genes are given only for firm matches. Expanded clones get a size class; other rows say once, few or many, or leave the size out.

V: TRBV5-6; J: TRBJ2-1; size: .; D: TRBD1; CDR3: CASSPGQGPDEQFF; DNA: TGTGCCAGCAGCCCGGGACAGGGGCCGGATGAGCAGTTCTTC
V: TRBV7-9; J: TRBJ2-3; size: few; D: .; CDR3: CASSLEAGTDTQYF; DNA: TGTGCCAGCAGCTTAGAAGCAGGCACAGATACGCAGTATTTT
V: TRBV15; J: TRBJ2-5; size: many; D: .; CDR3: CATSINRAYQETQYF; DNA: TGTGCCACCAGCATCAACAGGGCGTACCAAGAGACCCAGTACTTC
V: TRBV7-6; J: TRBJ2-1; size: many; D: TRBD2; CDR3: CASSSTSGRASREQFF; DNA: TGTGCCAGCAGCTCAACTAGCGGGAGGGCCAGCCGTGAGCAGTTCTTC
V: TRBV6-5; J: TRBJ2-7; size: many; D: .; CDR3: CATSAGFEQYF; DNA: TGTGCCACCTCGGCAGGGTTCGAGCAGTACTTC
V: TRBV3-1; J: TRBJ2-7; size: many; D: TRBD2; CDR3: CASSQGTAGAYEQYF; DNA: TGTGCCAGCAGCCAGGGTACGGCGGGAGCGTACGAGCAGTACTTC
V: TRBV6-5; J: TRBJ2-6; size: many; D: TRBD1; CDR3: CASSYGGQGSSGANVLTF; DNA: TGTGCCAGCAGTTACGGAGGACAGGGGTCCTCTGGGGCCAACGTCCTGACTTTC
V: TRBV9; J: TRBJ2-1; size: many; D: TRBD1; CDR3: CASRDRGGVEQFF; DNA: TGTGCCAGCCGGGACAGGGGCGGAGTTGAGCAGTTCTTC
V: TRBV5-1; J: TRBJ2-1; size: many; D: TRBD1; CDR3: CASSLDRGQKIDEQFF; DNA: TGCGCCAGCAGCTTAGACAGGGGGCAGAAAATCGATGAGCAGTTCTTC
V: TRBV7-2; J: TRBJ2-5; size: many; D: .; CDR3: CASTSGRGQGTQYF; DNA: TGTGCCAGCACTTCCGGGAGGGGGCAAGGGACCCAGTACTTC
V: TRBV6-2/TRBV6-3; J: TRBJ2-1; size: many; D: .; CDR3: CASSPMFEGGEQFF; DNA: TGTGCCAGCAGTCCTATGTTTGAAGGAGGGGAGCAGTTCTTC
V: TRBV6-1; J: TRBJ2-6; size: many; D: .; CDR3: CASRTGTGANVLTF; DNA: TGTGCCAGCAGGACGGGGACTGGGGCCAACGTCCTGACTTTC
V: TRBV7-9; J: TRBJ2-7; size: many; D: TRBD2; CDR3: CASSYIGTSYEQYF; DNA: TGTGCCAGCAGCTATATCGGGACTAGCTACGAGCAGTACTTC
V: TRBV11-2; J: TRBJ2-2; size: .; D: .; CDR3: CASSLAGSLSGELFF; DNA: TGTGCCAGCAGCTTAGCGGGGTCACTCTCCGGGGAGCTGTTTTTT